This is a list of T cell receptor beta chains from one sample in a study of monozygotic twins with inflammatory bowel disease. TCRdb reprocessed the 5' RACE reads, with one entry per CDR3 protein and no DNA. The sample holds a few hundred thousand distinct CDR3 sequences. The sample taken for sequencing was blood. These receptors all come from a human donor with ulcerative colitis or Crohn's disease, or a healthy co-twin of an affected twin (not recorded which). The CDR3 runs from the conserved cysteine through the conserved F or W.

TRBV6-2/TRBV6-3	TRBJ1-2	CASSLDGYGDGYTF
TRBV28	TRBJ2-5	CASIPGTRETQYF
TRBV7-2	TRBJ1-1	CASSPPGTGNAEAFF
TRBV4-3	TRBJ1-4	CASSQDRDYNEKLFF
TRBV5-5	TRBJ1-3	CASSLGYGPDSGNTIYF
TRBV29-1	TRBJ1-2	CSVKKGNYGYTF
TRBV15	TRBJ2-1	CATSRDQGLHEQFF
TRBV6-5	TRBJ1-5	CASSYSPYEGRAQPQHF
TRBV5-1	TRBJ1-1	CASSSFLGGSTEAFF
TRBV7-2	TRBJ2-4	CASSFTLAKNIQYF
TRBV20-1	TRBJ2-5	CSLARDREGETQYF
TRBV7-2	TRBJ2-3	CASNKKQSTDTQYF
TRBV11-2	TRBJ2-2	CASKTGRNTGELFF
TRBV5-1	TRBJ2-7	CASSPGTANYEQYF
TRBV4-3	TRBJ2-1	CASSLRDRGQVGEQFF
TRBV18	TRBJ1-1	CASSPQEEQGAEAFF
TRBV19	TRBJ1-1	CASGTGDTEAFF
TRBV20-1	TRBJ2-2	CSARRRGGRDTGELFF
TRBV29-1	TRBJ2-7	CSVLGQGAYEQYF
TRBV7-3	TRBJ2-2	CASSLTSDYFNTGELFF
TRBV5-1	TRBJ2-2	CASSPPRASGARELFF
TRBV20-1	TRBJ1-1	CSARGQEVPFYQAFF
TRBV29-1	TRBJ1-5	CSAMTGGSNQPQHF
TRBV5-1	TRBJ1-2	CASSIGQGQDYGYTF
TRBV9	TRBJ1-1	CASSGTGGLGDTEAFF
TRBV27	TRBJ1-2	CASSLSPGSAYYGYTF
TRBV27	TRBJ2-7	CASGWTGGNYEQYF
TRBV2	TRBJ2-6	CASSGAASGANVLTF
TRBV4-1	TRBJ2-5	CASSQTSGGETQYF
TRBV29-1	TRBJ2-1	CSVGRGLVYNEQFF
TRBV20-1	TRBJ1-5	CSAKRTGISNQPQHF
TRBV6-2/TRBV6-3	TRBJ1-5	CASSYRQGAQHF
TRBV5-1	TRBJ2-1	CASRQTPLRSVNEQFF
TRBV30	TRBJ2-1	CARPPRGYSYNEQFF
TRBV15	TRBJ1-6	CATSRETAYNSPLHF
TRBV7-3	TRBJ2-3	CASSNDRERQYF
TRBV7-2	TRBJ1-3	CASSDGYRGTIYF
TRBV11-2	TRBJ2-1	CASSFSGELRGSYNEQFF
TRBV7-9	TRBJ2-1	CASSSSLTGADEQFF
TRBV4-1	TRBJ1-1	CASRPGQGRTEAFF
TRBV5-4	TRBJ1-1	CASSWGQELNTEAFF
TRBV28	TRBJ2-5	CASSLRPPQETQYF
TRBV11-2	TRBJ1-6	CASSSGELYNSPLHF
TRBV5-5	TRBJ2-6	CASSLYVIGANVLTF
TRBV5-1	TRBJ2-7	CASSLEASFSSYEQYF
TRBV6-1	TRBJ2-1	CASKVTGSSSYNEQFF
TRBV7-2	TRBJ2-3	CASSPGGRGAPDTQYF
TRBV12-5	TRBJ2-1	CASSTGQSSYNEQFF
TRBV4-1	TRBJ1-5	CASSQRLGDSLRPQHF
TRBV10-3	TRBJ2-7	CAISEAGQGAAYEQYF
TRBV6-5	TRBJ1-2	CASKTRQGGGYTF
TRBV7-9	TRBJ2-4	CASSPGGVVAKNIQYF
TRBV20-1	TRBJ1-2	CSARDGTRRDGYTF
TRBV24-1	TRBJ2-6	CATSDFRVSGANVLTF
TRBV6-2/TRBV6-3	TRBJ2-5	CASGSGLRTQYF
TRBV5-1	TRBJ1-6	CASSLSGYSSYNSPLHF
TRBV27	TRBJ2-7	CASSWAGAQRGQYF
TRBV19	TRBJ2-5	CASSIGFQRRQETQYF
TRBV27	TRBJ2-2	CASVRGANTGELFF